A single sample gave rise to the 20 T cell receptor beta chains below, sequenced in a study of cytomegalovirus exposure and HLA in healthy donors. Researchers ran the PCR with 60 Vbeta and 13 Jbeta primers. This table comes from immunoSEQ multiplex PCR, and its TCRdb copy is limited to in-frame clones, with some not included. The data contain 100,000 to 150,000 clones, 70% to 80% of them seen just once; the ten biggest clones take up 2.6%. The source material was PBMCs. The receptors stem from a woman aged 55-75 years in good health and CMV-seropositive.

The chain combines TRBV21-1 with TRBJ1-5; TRBD1, the table's D call, lacks a check against the DNA. TRBV21-1 is a pseudogene locus. This CDR3 region has 14 residues. The CDR3 nucleotides read TGTGCCAGCAGAGGGGCCGACAGCAATCAGCCCCAGCATTTT. Protein sequence: CASRGADSNQPQHF.

V gene TRBV27 combines with J gene TRBJ2-5; no clear D gene. The CDR3 spans 12 residues. Per germline, CDR1 MNHEY and CDR2 SMNVEV (reference sequence). Trimming removed 1 base at V and 5 bases at J, with 5 bases between. The CDR3 DNA reads as TGTGCCAGCAGTTTATACGGGGAGACCCAGTACTTC. This codes for CASSLYGETQYF.

This clone is a singleton in its sample. This chain connects TRBV7-8 to TRBJ2-7; D gene unclear. CDR1 SGHVS and CDR2 FQNEAQ come from the germline V gene. The CDR3 length is 12 residues. V dropped 3 bases and J dropped 4 bases, with 7 bases sitting between them. CDR3 region: CASSFGDYEQYF. For the CDR3, the DNA is TGTGCCAGCAGCTTTGGAGATTACGAGCAGTACTTC.

This clone has only a few counts. The chain carries TRBV4-1 and TRBJ2-3, with TRBD1 identical over 7 bases. After removal of 1 base from V and 4 bases from J, the junction contained 8 bases not matched to a gene. Germline CDR1 MGHRA, CDR2 YSYEKL. There are 16 residues in the CDR3. The CDR3 loop is CASSQGSDRVADTQYF. CDR3 DNA: TGCGCCAGCAGCCAAGGTTCCGACAGGGTTGCAGATACGCAGTATTTT.

The chain couples TRBV19 to TRBJ2-5, with 8 positions matching TRBD1. This CDR3 is built from 13 residues. Germline-derived CDR1 and CDR2 are LNHDA and SQIVND (reference sequence). With 5 bases clipped from V and 3 bases from J, the junction kept 2 bases outside the gene matches. The CDR3 reads CASSSGGKETQYF. For the CDR3, the DNA is TGTGCCAGTAGTTCAGGGGGCAAAGAGACCCAGTACTTC.

This chain uses TRBV18 with TRBJ2-7, with D tentatively TRBD2 (5 bases). V lost 2 bases to trimming and J lost 7 bases, with 15 bases between them. Germline assignment: CDR1 KGHSH and CDR2 LQKENI. This CDR3 is 14 amino acids long. In nucleotides, the CDR3 is TGTGCCAGCTCACCAAGTGGGATGTCGGGAGAGCAGTACTTC. Residues: CASSPSGMSGEQYF. The full variable domain, its missing parts supplied by reference TRBV18 and TRBJ2-7, is NAGVMQNPRHLVRRRGQEARLRCSPMKGHSHVYWYRQLPEEGLKFMVYLQKENIIDESGMPKERFSAEFPKEGPSILRIQQVVRGDSAAYFCASSPSGMSGEQYFGPGTRLTVT.

The gene calls are TRBV6-6 and TRBJ1-2, with D hard to call. The CDR3 length is 13 residues. V gave up 5 bases and J gave up 3 bases, with 10 bases separating them. From germline, CDR1 is MNHNY and CDR2 SVGAGI (reference sequence). CDR3 nucleotide sequence: TGTGCCAGCAGTCCTGACACGGACTATGGCTACACCTTC. It encodes CASSPDTDYGYTF.

The rearrangement uses TRBV20-1 and TRBJ2-1; TRBD1 aligns across 8 bases. Losses at the gene ends were 7 bases for V and 5 bases for J; bases not matched to a gene: 1. The CDR3 covers 11 residues. The germline V gene has CDR1 DFQATT and CDR2 SNEGSKA (reference sequence). The DNA for the CDR3 is TGCAGTGGGACAGGGAACAATGAGCAGTTCTTC. The encoded protein is CSGTGNNEQFF.

This chain uses TRBV2 with TRBJ1-6; the D gene is possibly TRBD1 (5 bases). Germline-derived CDR1 and CDR2 are SNHLY and FYNNEI. This CDR3 is built from 14 residues. V dropped 1 base and J dropped 11 bases, with 12 bases sitting between them. The CDR3 sequence: CASSEEGRSTPLHF. The CDR3 DNA reads TGTGCCAGCAGTGAAGAGGGGCGCAGTACACCCCTCCACTTT.

This chain links TRBV5-1 with TRBJ1-6; D unclear. V was pared by 3 bases and J by 0 bases, with 16 bases between. The germline V gene encodes CDR1 SGHRS and CDR2 YFSETQ. This CDR3 spans 18 amino acids. The CDR3 DNA reads TGCGCCAGCAGCTCGGGAGACGTTTGGTCCTCCTATAATTCACCCCTCCACTTT. It codes for CASSSGDVWSSYNSPLHF.

This clone was recorded a few times. This rearrangement joins TRBV6-1 to TRBJ1-2; TRBD1 matches at 7 bases. After removal of 2 bases from V and 5 bases from J, the junction contained 11 bases not matched to a gene. In germline, CDR1 is MNHNS, CDR2 SASEGT. The CDR3 length is 16 residues. CDR3 coding DNA: TGTGCCAGCAGTGAAATAAGGGGGCGGGCGAGATATGGCTACACCTTC. Translating it yields CASSEIRGRARYGYTF.

There are a few counts of this clone. The chain uses TRBV9 and TRBJ2-7, with 7 bases lining up with TRBD2. CDR1 is SGDLS and CDR2 is YYNGEE in the germline V gene. J gave up 7 bases and V 4 bases, and 11 bases lay outside the gene matches. The CDR3 loop spans 14 amino acids. DNA of the CDR3: TGTGCCAGCAGCCCAGTCCAGAAAGCGGGGGAGCAGTACTTC. Residues: CASSPVQKAGEQYF.

The rearrangement joins TRBV11-3 to TRBJ2-2, with TRBD1 as a possible D gene (6 bases). CDR3 size: 14 residues. V was pared by 5 bases and J by 2 bases, with 9 bases between. CDR1 is SGHNT and CDR2 is YENEEA in the germline V gene. In DNA, the CDR3 is TGTGCCAGCAGCCCCGGGACAAACACCGGGGAGCTGTTTTTT. As protein: CASSPGTNTGELFF.

The chain joins TRBV6-7 to TRBJ2-5, with 8 nucleotides matching TRBD1. Being an ORF, TRBV6-7 has a function that is uncertain. Trimming cost V 10 bases and J 12 bases; bases outside gene matches: 10. This CDR3 is 11 amino acids long. CDR3 sequence reads: CANPGTGYEYF. DNA of the CDR3: TGTGCCAACCCCGGGACAGGTTATGAGTACTTC.

CDR3 bases: TGTGCCAGCAGCGGGGGACTAGCGGGCTCAGATACGCAGTATTTT. Its protein is CASSGGLAGSDTQYF. The chain has TRBV9 and TRBJ2-3; 12 nucleotides match TRBD2. CDR1 and CDR2 from the germline V gene are SGDLS and YYNGEE. The CDR3 loop spans 15 amino acids. Trimming removed 3 bases from V and 4 bases from J; junction bases left unmatched: 3.

The CDR3 bases are TGTGCCAGCAGCCCTCGACTAGCGGGGGGCACCTACGAGCAGTACTTC. Encoded protein: CASSPRLAGGTYEQYF. This rearrangement joins TRBV9 to TRBJ2-7; 13 nucleotides agree with TRBD2. The CDR3 runs 16 residues. The ends lost 4 bases at V and 2 bases at J; junction bases unmatched: 6. From germline, CDR1 is SGDLS and CDR2 YYNGEE.

The chain combines TRBV5-1 with TRBJ1-5; D not resolved. This CDR3 region has 13 residues. V lost 6 bases, J lost 5 bases, and 12 bases lay in between. Germline loops: CDR1 SGHRS, CDR2 YFSETQ. The CDR3 sequence: CASKSGDDQPQHF. Written as DNA, the CDR3 is TGCGCCAGCAAGTCGGGAGACGATCAGCCCCAGCATTTT.

The chain is built from TRBV6-5 and TRBJ2-7, with D possibly being TRBD1 (5 bases). This CDR3 has 15 residues. V lost 0 bases to trimming and J lost 4 bases, with 13 bases between them. Germline V gene lookup returns CDR1 MNHEY and CDR2 SVGAGI. As DNA, the CDR3 is TGTGCCAGCAGTTACTCAGGCAGGGTACCGTACGAGCAGTACTTC. Translating it yields CASSYSGRVPYEQYF.

The chain links TRBV6-1 to TRBJ2-7; D perhaps matches TRBD1 (5 bases). Germline values: CDR1 MNHNS, CDR2 SASEGT. Trimming removed 3 bases from V and 5 bases from J, with 11 bases in between. The CDR3 totals 13 residues. Here the CDR3 DNA reads TGTGCCAGCAGTGACAGGGAAGGAGACGAGCAGTACTTC. Its protein product is CASSDREGDEQYF.

This rearrangement joins TRBV4-1 to TRBJ1-4; D is uncertain. The CDR3 length is 16 residues. Germline values: CDR1 MGHRA, CDR2 YSYEKL. V lost 1 base, J lost 6 bases, and 15 bases lay in between. CDR3 sequence: CASSQADRSVDEKLFF. The DNA of the CDR3 is TGCGCCAGCAGCCAAGCCGATCGCAGCGTGGATGAAAAACTGTTTTTT.